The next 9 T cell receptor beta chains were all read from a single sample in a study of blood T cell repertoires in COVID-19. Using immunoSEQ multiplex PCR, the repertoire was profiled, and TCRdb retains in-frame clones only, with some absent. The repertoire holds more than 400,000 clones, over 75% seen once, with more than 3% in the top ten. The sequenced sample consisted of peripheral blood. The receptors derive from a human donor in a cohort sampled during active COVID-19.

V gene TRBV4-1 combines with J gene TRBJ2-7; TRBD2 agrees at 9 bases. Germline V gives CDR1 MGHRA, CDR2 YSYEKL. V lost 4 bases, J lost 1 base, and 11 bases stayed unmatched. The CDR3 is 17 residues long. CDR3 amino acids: CASSPSLAAGGSYEQYF. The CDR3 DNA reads TGCGCCAGCAGCCCGAGTCTCGCGGCGGGAGGGTCCTACGAGCAGTACTTC.

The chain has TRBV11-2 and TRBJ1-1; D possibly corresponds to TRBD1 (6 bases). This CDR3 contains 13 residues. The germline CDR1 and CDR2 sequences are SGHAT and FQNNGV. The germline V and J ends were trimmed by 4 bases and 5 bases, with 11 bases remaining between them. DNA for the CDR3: TGTGCCAGCAGCTGGGGGCGGAGTACTGAAGCTTTCTTT. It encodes CASSWGRSTEAFF. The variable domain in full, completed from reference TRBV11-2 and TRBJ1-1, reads EAGVAQSPRYKIIEKRQSVAFWCNPISGHATLYWYQQILGQGPKLLIQFQNNGVVDDSQLPKDRFSAERLKGVDSTLKIQPAKLEDSAVYLCASSWGRSTEAFFGQGTRLTVV.

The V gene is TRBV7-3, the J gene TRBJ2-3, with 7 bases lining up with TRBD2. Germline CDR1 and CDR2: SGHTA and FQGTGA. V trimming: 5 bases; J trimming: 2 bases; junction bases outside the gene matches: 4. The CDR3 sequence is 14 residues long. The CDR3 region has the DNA TGTGCCAGCAGCCCGGGACTACACACAGATACGCAGTATTTT. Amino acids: CASSPGLHTDTQYF.

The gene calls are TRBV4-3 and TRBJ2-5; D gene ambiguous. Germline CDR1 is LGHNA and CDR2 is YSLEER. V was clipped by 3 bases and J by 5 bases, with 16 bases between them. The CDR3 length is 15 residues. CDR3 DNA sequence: TGCGCCAGCAGCCAGATGGTACAGATGGGTGAGACCCAGTACTTC. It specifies CASSQMVQMGETQYF.

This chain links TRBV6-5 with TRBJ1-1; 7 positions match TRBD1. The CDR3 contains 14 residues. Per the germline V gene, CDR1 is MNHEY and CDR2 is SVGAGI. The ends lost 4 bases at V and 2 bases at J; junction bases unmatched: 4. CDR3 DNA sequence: TGTGCCAGCAGTTTCGGACAGGTCAACACTGAAGCTTTCTTT. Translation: CASSFGQVNTEAFF.

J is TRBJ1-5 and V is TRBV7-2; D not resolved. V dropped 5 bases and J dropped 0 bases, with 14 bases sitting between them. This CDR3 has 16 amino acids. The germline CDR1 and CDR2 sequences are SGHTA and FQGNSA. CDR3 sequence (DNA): TGTGCCAGCAGCCTCCACCGAGGTCCTAGCAATCAGCCCCAGCATTTT. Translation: CASSLHRGPSNQPQHF.

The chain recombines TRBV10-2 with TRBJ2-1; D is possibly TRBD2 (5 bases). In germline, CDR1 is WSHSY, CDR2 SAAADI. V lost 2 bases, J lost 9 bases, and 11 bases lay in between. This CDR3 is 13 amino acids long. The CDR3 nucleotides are TGCGCCAGCAGTGAGATGGCCCGGGGTGAGCAGTTCTTC. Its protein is CASSEMARGEQFF.

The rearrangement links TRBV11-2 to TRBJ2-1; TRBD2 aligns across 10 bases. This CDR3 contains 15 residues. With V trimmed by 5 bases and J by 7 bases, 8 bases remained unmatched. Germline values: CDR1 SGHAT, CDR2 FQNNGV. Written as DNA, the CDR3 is TGTGCCAGCAGCGAGGGGGGTAGCGGGAGGAATGAGCAGTTCTTC. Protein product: CASSEGGSGRNEQFF. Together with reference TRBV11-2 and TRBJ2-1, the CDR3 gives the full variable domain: EAGVAQSPRYKIIEKRQSVAFWCNPISGHATLYWYQQILGQGPKLLIQFQNNGVVDDSQLPKDRFSAERLKGVDSTLKIQPAKLEDSAVYLCASSEGGSGRNEQFFGPGTRLTVL.

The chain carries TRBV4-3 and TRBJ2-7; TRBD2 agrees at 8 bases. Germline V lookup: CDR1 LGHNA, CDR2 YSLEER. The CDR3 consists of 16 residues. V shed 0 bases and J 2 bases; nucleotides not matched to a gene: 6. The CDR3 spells CASSQDLGGRTYEQYF. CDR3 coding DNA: TGCGCCAGCAGCCAAGATCTAGGCGGGAGGACCTACGAGCAGTACTTC.